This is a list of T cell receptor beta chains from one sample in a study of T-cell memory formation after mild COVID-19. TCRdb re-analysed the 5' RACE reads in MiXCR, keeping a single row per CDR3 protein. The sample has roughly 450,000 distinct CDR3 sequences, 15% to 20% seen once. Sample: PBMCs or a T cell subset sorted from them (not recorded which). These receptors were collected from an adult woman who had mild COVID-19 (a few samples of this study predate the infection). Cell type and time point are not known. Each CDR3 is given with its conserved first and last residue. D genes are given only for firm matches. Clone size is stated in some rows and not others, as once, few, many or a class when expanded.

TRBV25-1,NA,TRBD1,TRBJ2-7,TGTGCCAGCAGAGGACAGGGGCCGTTCGAGCAGTACTTC,CASRGQGPFEQYF
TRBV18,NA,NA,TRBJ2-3,TGTGCCAGCTCACCAGTTGTGGAGGGCGGAGATACGCAGTATTTT,CASSPVVEGGDTQYF
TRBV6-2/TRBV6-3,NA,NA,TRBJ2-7,TGTGCCAGCAGGGAAGAGGTTTTGGGGACCGAGCAGTACTTC,CASREEVLGTEQYF
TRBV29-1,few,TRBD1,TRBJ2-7,TGCAGCGCTTACGCCGGGACAGGAACCTACGAGCAGTACTTC,CSAYAGTGTYEQYF
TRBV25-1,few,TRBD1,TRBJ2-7,TGTGCCAGCACGCAGACAGGGGGCGGCTACGAGCAGTACTTC,CASTQTGGGYEQYF
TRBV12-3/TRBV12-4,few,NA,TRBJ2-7,TGTGCCAGCAGTCGAAGAGGTCGCTCCTACGAGCAGTACTTC,CASSRRGRSYEQYF
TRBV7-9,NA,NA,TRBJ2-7,TGTGCCAGCAGCTCGGACAGTCACGAGCAGTACTTC,CASSSDSHEQYF
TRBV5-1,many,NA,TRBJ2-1,TGCGCCAGCAGCTTAATCGGCAATGAGCAGTTCTTC,CASSLIGNEQFF
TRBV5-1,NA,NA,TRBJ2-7,TGCGCCAGCAGCCTAGGGACAGAAGGAGGGGAGCAGTACTTC,CASSLGTEGGEQYF
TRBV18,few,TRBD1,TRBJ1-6,TGTGCCAGCTCACCAGACAGGGTCTTCAATTCACCCCTCCACTTT,CASSPDRVFNSPLHF
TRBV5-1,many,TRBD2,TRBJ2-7,TGCGCCAGCAGGTTAGCGGGCTCCTACGAGCAGTACTTC,CASRLAGSYEQYF
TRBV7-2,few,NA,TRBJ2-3,TGTGCCAGCAGCTTATTCCAGGGGGGATGGAGCACAGATACGCAGTATTTT,CASSLFQGGWSTDTQYF
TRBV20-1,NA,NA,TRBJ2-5,TGCAGTGCTAGAGATTACCGTTCGGGAACTAGGGAGACCCAGTACTTC,CSARDYRSGTRETQYF
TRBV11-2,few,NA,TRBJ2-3,TGTGCCAGCAGCTTAGGGTGGCTCCCAGATACGCAGTATTTT,CASSLGWLPDTQYF
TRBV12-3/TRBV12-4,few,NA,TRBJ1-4,TGTGCCAGCAGTCCTCGGGGAGGTAATGAAAAACTGTTTTTT,CASSPRGGNEKLFF
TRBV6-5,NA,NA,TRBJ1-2,TGTGCCAGCAGTTTCGGACAGAATGGCTACACCTTC,CASSFGQNGYTF
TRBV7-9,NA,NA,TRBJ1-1,TGTGCCAGCAACAGACCCGTTGTGTTCGACACTGAAGCTTTCTTT,CASNRPVVFDTEAFF
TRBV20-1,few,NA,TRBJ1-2,TGCAGTGCTAACGCAGGGGCCTATGGCTACACCTTC,CSANAGAYGYTF
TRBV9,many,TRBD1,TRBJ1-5,TGTGCCAGCAGCCAGGGGACAGGACAACTTAGCAATCAGCCCCAGCATTTT,CASSQGTGQLSNQPQHF
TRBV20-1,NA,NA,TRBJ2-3,TGCAGTGTCCAACCCCACACCACAGATACGCAGTATTTT,CSVQPHTTDTQYF
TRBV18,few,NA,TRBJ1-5,TGTGCCAGCTCACCACTGGCGGGCAGGCAGCCCCAGCATTTT,CASSPLAGRQPQHF
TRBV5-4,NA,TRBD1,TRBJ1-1,TGTGCCAGCAGCTTGGCTGACAGGGACAACACTGAAGCTTTCTTT,CASSLADRDNTEAFF
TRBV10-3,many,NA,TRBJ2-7,TGTGCCATCAGTGACTTTTCCTACGAGCAGTACTTC,CAISDFSYEQYF
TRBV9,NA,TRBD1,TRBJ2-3,TGTGCCAGCAGCGTATTCCGGGACAGGGGCACAGATACGCAGTATTTT,CASSVFRDRGTDTQYF
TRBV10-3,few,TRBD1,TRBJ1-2,TGTGCCATCAGTGACCCCAGGCGGACAGGGAGTAACTATGGCTACACCTTC,CAISDPRRTGSNYGYTF
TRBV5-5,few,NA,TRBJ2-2,TGTGCCAGCAGCTTGGTGGTCGCAGGCACCGGGGAGCTGTTTTTT,CASSLVVAGTGELFF
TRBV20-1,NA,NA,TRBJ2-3,TGCAGTGCTAGAAAGGGGGGGGCAGATACGCAGTATTTT,CSARKGGADTQYF
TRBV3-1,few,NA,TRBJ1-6,TGTGCCAGCAGCCAAGAAGGCCGATTACTCCACTTT,CASSQEGRLLHF
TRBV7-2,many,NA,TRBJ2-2,TGTGCCAGCAGCCCCGGGCAGTACACCGGGGAGCTGTTTTTT,CASSPGQYTGELFF
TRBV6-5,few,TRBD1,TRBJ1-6,TGTGCCACTACGAGGACAGGGCATTCACCCCTCCACTTT,CATTRTGHSPLHF
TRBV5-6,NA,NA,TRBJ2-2,TGTGCCAGCAGCCAGACTCCTCTCCTCGCCGGGGAGCTGTTTTTT,CASSQTPLLAGELFF
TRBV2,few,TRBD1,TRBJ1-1,TGTGCCAGCAGGGGACAGGGAAGCACTGAAGCTTTCTTT,CASRGQGSTEAFF